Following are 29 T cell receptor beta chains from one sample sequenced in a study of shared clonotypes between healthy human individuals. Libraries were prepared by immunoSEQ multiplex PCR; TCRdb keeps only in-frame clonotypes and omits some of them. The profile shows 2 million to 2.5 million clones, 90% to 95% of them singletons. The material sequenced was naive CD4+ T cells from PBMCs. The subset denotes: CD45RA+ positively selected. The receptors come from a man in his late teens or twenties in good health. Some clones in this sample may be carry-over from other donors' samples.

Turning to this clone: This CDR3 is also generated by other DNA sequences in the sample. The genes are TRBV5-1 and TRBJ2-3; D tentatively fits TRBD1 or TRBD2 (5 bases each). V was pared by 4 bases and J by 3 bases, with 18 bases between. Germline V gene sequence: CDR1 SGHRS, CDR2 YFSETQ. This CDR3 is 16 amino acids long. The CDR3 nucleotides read TGCGCCAGCAGCCTTACGGGGACCGGCGGTACAGATACGCAGTATTTT. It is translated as CASSLTGTGGTDTQYF. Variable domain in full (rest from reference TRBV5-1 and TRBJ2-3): KAGVTQTPRYLIKTRGQQVTLSCSPISGHRSVSWYQQTPGQGLQFLFEYFSETQRNKGNFPGRFSGRQFSNSRSEMNVSTLELGDSALYLCASSLTGTGGTDTQYFGPGTRLTVL.

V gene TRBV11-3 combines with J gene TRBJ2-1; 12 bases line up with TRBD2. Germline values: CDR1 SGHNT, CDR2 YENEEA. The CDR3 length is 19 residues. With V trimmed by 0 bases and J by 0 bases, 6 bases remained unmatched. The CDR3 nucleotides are TGTGCCAGCAGCTTAGATCCCCTAGCGGGGGGGAGCTCCTACAATGAGCAGTTCTTC. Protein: CASSLDPLAGGSSYNEQFF.

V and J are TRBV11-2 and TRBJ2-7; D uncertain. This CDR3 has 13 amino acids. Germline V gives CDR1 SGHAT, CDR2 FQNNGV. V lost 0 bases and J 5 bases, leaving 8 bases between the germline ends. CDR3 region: CASSLDRQNEQYF. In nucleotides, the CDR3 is TGTGCCAGCAGCTTAGATCGACAAAACGAGCAGTACTTC.

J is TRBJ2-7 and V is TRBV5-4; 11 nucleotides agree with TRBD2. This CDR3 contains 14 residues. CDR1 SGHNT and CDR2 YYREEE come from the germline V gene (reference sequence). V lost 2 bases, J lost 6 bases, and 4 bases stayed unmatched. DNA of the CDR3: TGTGCCAGCAGCTTTAGCGGGAGGGCCGGCGAGCAGTACTTC. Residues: CASSFSGRAGEQYF.

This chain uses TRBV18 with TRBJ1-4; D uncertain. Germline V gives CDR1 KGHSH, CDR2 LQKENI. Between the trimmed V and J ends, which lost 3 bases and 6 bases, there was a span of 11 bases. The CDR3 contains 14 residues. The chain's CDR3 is CASSPTPRDEKLFF. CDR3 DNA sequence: TGTGCCAGCTCACCGACCCCGCGGGATGAAAAACTGTTTTTT.

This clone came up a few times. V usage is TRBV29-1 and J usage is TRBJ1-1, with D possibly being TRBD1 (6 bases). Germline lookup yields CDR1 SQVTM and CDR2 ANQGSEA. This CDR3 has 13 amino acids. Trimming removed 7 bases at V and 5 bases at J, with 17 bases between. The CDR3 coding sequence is TGCAGCGGCCTCACAGGGTCGGGAACTGAAGCTTTCTTT. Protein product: CSGLTGSGTEAFF.

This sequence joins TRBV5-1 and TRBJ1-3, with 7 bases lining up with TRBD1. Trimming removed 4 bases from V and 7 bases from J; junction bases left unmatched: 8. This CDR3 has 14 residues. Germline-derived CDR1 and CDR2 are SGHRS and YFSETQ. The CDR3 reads CASSETGRGNTIYF. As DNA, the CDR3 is TGCGCCAGCAGCGAGACAGGGAGAGGGAACACCATATATTTT.

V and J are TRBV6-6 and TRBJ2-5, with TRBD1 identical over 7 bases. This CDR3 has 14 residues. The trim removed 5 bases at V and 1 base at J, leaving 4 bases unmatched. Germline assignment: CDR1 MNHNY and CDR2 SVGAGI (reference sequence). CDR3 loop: CASSIGTAQETQYF. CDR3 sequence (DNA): TGTGCCAGCAGTATTGGGACAGCCCAAGAGACCCAGTACTTC.

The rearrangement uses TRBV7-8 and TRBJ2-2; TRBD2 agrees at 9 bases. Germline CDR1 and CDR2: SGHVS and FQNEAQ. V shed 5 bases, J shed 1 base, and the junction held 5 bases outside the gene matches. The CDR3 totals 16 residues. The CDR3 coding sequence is TGTGCCAGCAGCCCGCGGGGGGGCGGGAACACCGGGGAGCTGTTTTTT. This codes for CASSPRGGGNTGELFF.

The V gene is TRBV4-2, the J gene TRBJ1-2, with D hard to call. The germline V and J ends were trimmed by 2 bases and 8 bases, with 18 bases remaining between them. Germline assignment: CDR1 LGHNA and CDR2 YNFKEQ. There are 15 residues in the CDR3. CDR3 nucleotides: TGTGCCAGCAGCCAATCCGAGGTGGCAGCTCGAGGCTACACCTTC. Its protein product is CASSQSEVAARGYTF.

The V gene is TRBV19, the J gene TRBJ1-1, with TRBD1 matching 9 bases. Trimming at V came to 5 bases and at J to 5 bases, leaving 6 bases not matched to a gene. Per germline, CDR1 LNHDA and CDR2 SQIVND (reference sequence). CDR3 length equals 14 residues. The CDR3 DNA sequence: TGTGCCAGTAGTGTCGACAGGGGGTCAACTGAAGCTTTCTTT. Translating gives CASSVDRGSTEAFF.

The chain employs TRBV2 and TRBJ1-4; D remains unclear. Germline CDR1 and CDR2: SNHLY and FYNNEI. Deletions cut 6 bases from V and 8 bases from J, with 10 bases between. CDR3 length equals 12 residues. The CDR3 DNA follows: TGTGCCAGCAGGGAGGACGGAGAAAAACTGTTTTTT. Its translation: CASREDGEKLFF.

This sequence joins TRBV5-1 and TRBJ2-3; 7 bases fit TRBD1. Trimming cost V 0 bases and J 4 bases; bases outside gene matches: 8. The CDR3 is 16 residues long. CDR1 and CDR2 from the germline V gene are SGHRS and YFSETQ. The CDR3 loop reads CASSLEGQVGADTQYF. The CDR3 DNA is TGCGCCAGCAGCTTGGAAGGACAGGTCGGAGCAGATACGCAGTATTTT. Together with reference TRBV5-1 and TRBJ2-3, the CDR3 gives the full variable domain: KAGVTQTPRYLIKTRGQQVTLSCSPISGHRSVSWYQQTPGQGLQFLFEYFSETQRNKGNFPGRFSGRQFSNSRSEMNVSTLELGDSALYLCASSLEGQVGADTQYFGPGTRLTVL.

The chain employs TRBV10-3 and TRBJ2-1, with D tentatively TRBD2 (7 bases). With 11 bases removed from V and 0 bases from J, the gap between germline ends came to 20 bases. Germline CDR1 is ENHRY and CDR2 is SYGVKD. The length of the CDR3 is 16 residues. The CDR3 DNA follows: TGTGCCGTCGGGAGTCGGGGGGCGAGCTCCTACAATGAGCAGTTCTTC. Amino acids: CAVGSRGASSYNEQFF.

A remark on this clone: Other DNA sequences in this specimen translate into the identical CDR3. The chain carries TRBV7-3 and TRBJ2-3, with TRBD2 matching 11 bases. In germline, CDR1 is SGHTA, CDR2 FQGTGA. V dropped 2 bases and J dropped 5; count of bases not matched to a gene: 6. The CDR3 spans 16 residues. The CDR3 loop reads CASSLGTSGRGDTQYF. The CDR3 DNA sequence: TGTGCCAGCAGCTTAGGGACTAGCGGACGGGGAGATACGCAGTATTTT.

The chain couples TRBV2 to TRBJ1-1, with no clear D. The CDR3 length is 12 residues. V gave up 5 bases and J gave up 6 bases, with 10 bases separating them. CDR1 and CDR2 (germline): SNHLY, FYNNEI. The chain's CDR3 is CASSRQLAEAFF. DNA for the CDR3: TGTGCCAGCAGTCGCCAGCTTGCTGAAGCTTTCTTT.

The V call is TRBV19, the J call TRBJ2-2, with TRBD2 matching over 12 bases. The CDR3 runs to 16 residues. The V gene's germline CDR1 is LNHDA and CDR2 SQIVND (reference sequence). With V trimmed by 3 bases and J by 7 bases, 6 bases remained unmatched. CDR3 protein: CASSIAGLAGGGELFF. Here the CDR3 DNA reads TGTGCCAGTAGTATCGCGGGACTAGCGGGTGGCGGGGAGCTGTTTTTT.

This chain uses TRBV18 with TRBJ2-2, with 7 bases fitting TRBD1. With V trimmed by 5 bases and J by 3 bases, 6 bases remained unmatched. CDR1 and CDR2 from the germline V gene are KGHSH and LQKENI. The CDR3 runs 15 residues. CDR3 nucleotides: TGTGCCAGCTCATACCGACAGGGTGACACCGGGGAGCTGTTTTTT. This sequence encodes CASSYRQGDTGELFF.

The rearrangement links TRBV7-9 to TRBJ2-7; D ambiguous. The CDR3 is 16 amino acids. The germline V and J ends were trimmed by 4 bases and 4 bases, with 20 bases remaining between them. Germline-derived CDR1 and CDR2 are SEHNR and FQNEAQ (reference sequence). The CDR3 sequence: CASSYPPVGSKYEQYF. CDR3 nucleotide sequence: TGTGCCAGCAGCTACCCCCCGGTGGGATCGAAGTACGAGCAGTACTTC.

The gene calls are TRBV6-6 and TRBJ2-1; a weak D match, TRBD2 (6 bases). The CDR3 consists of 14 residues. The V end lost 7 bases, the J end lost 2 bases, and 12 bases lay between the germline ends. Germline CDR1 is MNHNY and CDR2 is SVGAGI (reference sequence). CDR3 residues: CASTRDLTYNEQFF. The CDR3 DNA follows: TGTGCCAGCACTAGGGACTTAACCTACAATGAGCAGTTCTTC.

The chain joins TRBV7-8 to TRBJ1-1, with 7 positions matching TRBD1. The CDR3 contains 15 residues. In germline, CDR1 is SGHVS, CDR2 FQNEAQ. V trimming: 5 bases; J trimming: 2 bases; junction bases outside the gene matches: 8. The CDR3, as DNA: TGTGCCAGCAGCAGGGGACAGAATCCTAACACTGAAGCTTTCTTT. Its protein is CASSRGQNPNTEAFF.

DNA of the CDR3: TGTGCCAGCAGCTTACTGGTGGGGGCCGCCTACAATGAGCAGTTCTTC. It translates to CASSLLVGAAYNEQFF. The chain links TRBV7-9 to TRBJ2-1, with D perhaps TRBD1 (6 bases). CDR1 is SEHNR, CDR2 FQNEAQ, per germline (reference sequence). There are 16 residues in the CDR3. The V end was cut by 2 bases, the J end by 2 bases, with 13 bases between.

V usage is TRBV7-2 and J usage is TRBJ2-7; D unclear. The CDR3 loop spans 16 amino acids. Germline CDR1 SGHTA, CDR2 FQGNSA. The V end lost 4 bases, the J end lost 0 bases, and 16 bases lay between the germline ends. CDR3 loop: CASSYLPDARSYEQYF. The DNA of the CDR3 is TGTGCCAGCAGCTACCTACCGGACGCCCGCTCCTACGAGCAGTACTTC.

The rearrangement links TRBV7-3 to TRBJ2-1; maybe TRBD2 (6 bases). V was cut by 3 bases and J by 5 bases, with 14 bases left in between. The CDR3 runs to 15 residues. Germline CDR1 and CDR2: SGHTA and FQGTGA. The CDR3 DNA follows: TGTGCCAGCAGCTTGAGGAGGGCCCTCGACAATGAGCAGTTCTTC. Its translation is CASSLRRALDNEQFF.

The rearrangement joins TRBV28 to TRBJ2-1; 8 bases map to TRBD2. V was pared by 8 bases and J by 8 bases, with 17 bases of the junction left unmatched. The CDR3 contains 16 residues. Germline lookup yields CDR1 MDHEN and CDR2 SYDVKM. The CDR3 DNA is TGTGCCAGCCGTCCAGGGTCGGGACTAGGGACTTATGAGCAGTTCTTC. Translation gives CASRPGSGLGTYEQFF.

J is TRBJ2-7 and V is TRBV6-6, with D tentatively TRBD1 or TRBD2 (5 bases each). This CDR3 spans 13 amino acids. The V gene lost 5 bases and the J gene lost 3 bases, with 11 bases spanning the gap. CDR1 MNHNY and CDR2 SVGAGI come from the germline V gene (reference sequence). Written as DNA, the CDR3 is TGTGCCAGCAGTCGAGGGACCAACTACGAGCAGTACTTC. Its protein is CASSRGTNYEQYF.

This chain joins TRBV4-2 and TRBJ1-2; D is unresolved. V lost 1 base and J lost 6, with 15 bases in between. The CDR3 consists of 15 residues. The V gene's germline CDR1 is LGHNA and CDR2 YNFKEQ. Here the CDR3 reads CASSQARGEGDGYTF. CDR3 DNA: TGTGCCAGCAGCCAAGCGCGAGGTGAGGGCGATGGCTACACCTTC.

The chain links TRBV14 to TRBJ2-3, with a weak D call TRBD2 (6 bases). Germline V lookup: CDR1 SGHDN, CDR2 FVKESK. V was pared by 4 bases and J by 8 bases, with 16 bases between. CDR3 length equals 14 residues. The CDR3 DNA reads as TGTGCCAGCAGCCCCCGGAGGGGTCCGGGTACGCAGTATTTT. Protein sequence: CASSPRRGPGTQYF. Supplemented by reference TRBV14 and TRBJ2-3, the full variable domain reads EAGVTQFPSHSVIEKGQTVTLRCDPISGHDNLYWYRRVMGKEIKFLLHFVKESKQDESGMPNNRFLAERTGGTYSTLKVQPAELEDSGVYFCASSPRRGPGTQYFGPGTRLTVL.

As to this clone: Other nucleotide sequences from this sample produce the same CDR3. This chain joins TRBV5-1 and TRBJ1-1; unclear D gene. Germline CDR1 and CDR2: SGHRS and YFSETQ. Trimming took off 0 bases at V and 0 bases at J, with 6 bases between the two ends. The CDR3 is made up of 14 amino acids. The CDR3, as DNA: TGCGCCAGCAGCTTGGAGGGTGTGAACACTGAAGCTTTCTTT. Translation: CASSLEGVNTEAFF.